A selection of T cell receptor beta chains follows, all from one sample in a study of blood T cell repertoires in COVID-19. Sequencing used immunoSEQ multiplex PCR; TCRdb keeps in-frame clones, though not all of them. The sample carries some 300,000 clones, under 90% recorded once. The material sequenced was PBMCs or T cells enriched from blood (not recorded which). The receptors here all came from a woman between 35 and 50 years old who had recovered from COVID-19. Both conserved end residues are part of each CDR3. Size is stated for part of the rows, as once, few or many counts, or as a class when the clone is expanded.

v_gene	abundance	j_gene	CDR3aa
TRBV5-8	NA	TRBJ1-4	CASGEREFTFATNEKLFF
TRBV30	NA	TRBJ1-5	CAWSAGGTQPQHF
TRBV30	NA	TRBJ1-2	CAWSRGAGGNYGYTF
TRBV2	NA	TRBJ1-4	CASRTRGEKLFF
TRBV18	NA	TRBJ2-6	CASSPGQASSGANVLTF
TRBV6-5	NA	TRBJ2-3	CASLPGAGAKNTQYF
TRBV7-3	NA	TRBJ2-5	CASSSSDTRRETQYF
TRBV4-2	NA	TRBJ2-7	CASSQASGQGGNEQYF
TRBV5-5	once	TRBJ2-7	CASSSNSYEQYF
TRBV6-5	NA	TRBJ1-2	CASSYFQGAPGYTF
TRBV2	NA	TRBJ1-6	CASSARLWSYNSPLHF
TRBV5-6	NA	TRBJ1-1	CASSTTGTGFASFF
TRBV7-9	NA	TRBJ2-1	CASSRLRTSGGTDEQFF
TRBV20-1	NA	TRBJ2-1	CSASRTSGTLITKYNEQFF
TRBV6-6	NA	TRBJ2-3	CASSPSGGARTDTQYF
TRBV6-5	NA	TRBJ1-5	CASSYSTGGEGQPQHF
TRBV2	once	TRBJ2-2	CASRDRRTGELFF
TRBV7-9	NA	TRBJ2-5	CASSLAGAETQYF
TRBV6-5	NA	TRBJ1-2	CASSPGQANYGYTF
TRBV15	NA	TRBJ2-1	CATSRDLAGDSEQFF
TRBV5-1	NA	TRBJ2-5	CASSLVSGRQETQYF
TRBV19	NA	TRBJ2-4	CASSQPGELNIQYF
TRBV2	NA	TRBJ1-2	CASSESGPNYGYTF
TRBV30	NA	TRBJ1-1	CAWSVFPPVFSLMNTEAFF
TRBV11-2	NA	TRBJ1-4	CASSLSGGREKLFF
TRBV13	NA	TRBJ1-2	CASSLVLGDGTAYGYTF
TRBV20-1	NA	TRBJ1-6	CSASVSPNSVSPLHF
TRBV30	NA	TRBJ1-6	CAWSSAYNSPLHF
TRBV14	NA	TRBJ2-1	CASSQGGSGTSYNEQFF
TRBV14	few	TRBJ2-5	CASSQDGLASGGFFQETQYF
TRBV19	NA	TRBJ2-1	CASSIGASGRASEQFF
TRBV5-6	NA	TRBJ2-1	CASSSPGRGTGNEQFF
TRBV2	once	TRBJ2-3	CASSGGGSTDTQYF
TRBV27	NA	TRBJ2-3	CASWAGLRYKDTQYF
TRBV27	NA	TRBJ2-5	CASKGTPYQETQYF
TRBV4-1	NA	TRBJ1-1	CASSQGAAGGWNTEAFF
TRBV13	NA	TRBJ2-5	CASSKRTGVGETQYF
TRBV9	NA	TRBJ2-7	CASSVSTAGYYEQYF
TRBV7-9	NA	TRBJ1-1	CASSPPGHPNTEAFF
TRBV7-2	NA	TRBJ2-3	CASSLERIGGAQYF
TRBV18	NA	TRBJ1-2	CASSQPGFGYTF
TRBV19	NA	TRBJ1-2	CASSRMPGQIYGYTF
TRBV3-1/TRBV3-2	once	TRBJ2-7	CASSQTGTSSYEQYF
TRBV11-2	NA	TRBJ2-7	CASSPIAGASQYEQYF
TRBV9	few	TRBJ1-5	CASSATVSNQPQHF
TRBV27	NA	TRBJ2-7	CASSLSGSSYEQYF
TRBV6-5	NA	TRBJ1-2	CASKDTGKSYGYTF
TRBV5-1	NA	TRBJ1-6	CASSRGDGGLDSPLHF
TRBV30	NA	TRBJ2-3	CAWEVADTQYF
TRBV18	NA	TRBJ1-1	CASSQATANRAFF
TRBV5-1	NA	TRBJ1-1	CASSFSNQNTEAFF
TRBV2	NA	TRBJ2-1	CASETSGNEQFF
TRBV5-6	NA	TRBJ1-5	CASSLGQGSRPQHF